Listed here are 26 T cell receptor beta chains from one sample, sequenced in a study of spatial heterogeneity in lung cancer. As for time point: sample taken at primary tumor resection. Sequencing of whole RNA from tumor, nontumor lung or frozen PBMC involved no sorting. TCRdb processed the 5' RACE reads anew with MiXCR; each CDR3 protein has one entry. This sample carries nearly 50,000 distinct CDR3 sequences, 7.5% to 8% of them seen once, and the ten largest clones take about 13%. Here the sequenced sample was PBMCs, taken at surgery. The receptors derive from a female donor with early-stage non-small cell lung cancer.

V and J are TRBV2 and TRBJ1-4; unclear D gene. CDR3 length equals 15 residues. V dropped 6 bases and J dropped 8 bases, with 19 bases sitting between them. The germline CDR1 and CDR2 sequences are SNHLY and FYNNEI. DNA of the CDR3: TGTGCCAGCAGACCGGGGAGTGCGCTCGTAGAAAAACTGTTTTTT. Its protein product is CASRPGSALVEKLFF.

This clonotype occurred many times. This sequence joins TRBV7-2 and TRBJ2-7; D not resolved. The germline V and J ends were trimmed by 1 base and 1 base, with 11 bases remaining between them. CDR1 is SGHTA, CDR2 FQGNSA, per germline. CDR3 length: 15 residues. CDR3 DNA: TGTGCCAGCAGCTTAGGTGCGTCGTCTTCCTACGAGCAGTACTTC. Translated: CASSLGASSSYEQYF.

The chain links TRBV10-3 to TRBJ2-7, with TRBD1 as a possible D gene (6 bases). From germline, CDR1 is ENHRY and CDR2 SYGVKD. V lost 4 bases and J 3 bases, leaving 13 bases between the germline ends. The CDR3 extends over 14 amino acids. The CDR3 DNA reads TGTGCCATCAGTGGGCAGGGGTTGATCTACGAGCAGTACTTC. Translation gives CAISGQGLIYEQYF.

The table lists this clonotype with many counts. The chain couples TRBV6-5 to TRBJ2-3, with a possible D match to TRBD2 (6 bases). Germline V gene lookup returns CDR1 MNHEY and CDR2 SVGAGI. The CDR3 is 15 amino acids. V was clipped by 8 bases and J by 4 bases, with 19 bases between them. The CDR3 DNA sequence: TGTGCCAGCTCCCAGGCGCGGGGAGGCTCAGATACGCAGTATTTT. Translated, it gives CASSQARGGSDTQYF.

This clonotype has a handful of counts. The genes are TRBV6-2 or TRBV6-3 and TRBJ1-5, with no clear D. Between the trimmed V and J ends, which lost 3 bases and 0 bases, there was a span of 9 bases. The V gene's germline CDR1 is MNHEY and CDR2 SVGEGT. The CDR3 consists of 15 residues. The CDR3 nucleotides are TGTGCCAGCAGTTATGAGGACGGTAGCAATCAGCCCCAGCATTTT. It encodes CASSYEDGSNQPQHF.

The CDR3, as DNA: TGTGCCAGCGGAAAAGTTGGGGTCTCCTACGAGCAGTACTTC. It codes for CASGKVGVSYEQYF. The chain is built from TRBV6-1 and TRBJ2-7; no clear D gene. In germline, CDR1 is MNHNS, CDR2 SASEGT. There are 14 residues in the CDR3. Trimming took off 8 bases at V and 0 bases at J, with 14 bases between the two ends.

This chain links TRBV20-1 with TRBJ2-7; 8 nucleotides match TRBD1. Germline values: CDR1 DFQATT, CDR2 SNEGSKA (reference sequence). This CDR3 spans 13 amino acids. The junction had 5 bases not matched to a gene; V was cut back by 5 bases and J by 2 bases. The CDR3 bases are TGCAGTGCTCCGGACAGGGCAACCTACGAGCAGTACTTC. It codes for CSAPDRATYEQYF.

This clonotype has just a few counts. The chain joins TRBV5-4 to TRBJ1-6, with D tentatively TRBD1 (5 bases). The V gene's germline CDR1 is SGHNT and CDR2 YYREEE (reference sequence). V lost 0 bases, J lost 12 bases, and 10 bases lay in between. This CDR3 comprises 13 residues. The CDR3 region is CASSLGGEKPLHF. CDR3 DNA sequence: TGTGCCAGCAGCTTGGGGGGGGAGAAACCCCTCCACTTT.

This clonotype was seen repeatedly, ten times or more. This chain links TRBV28 with TRBJ2-3, with 8 bases fitting TRBD2. Per germline, CDR1 MDHEN and CDR2 SYDVKM. This CDR3 is built from 13 residues. The V segment lost 8 bases and the J segment 5 bases; nucleotides outside the gene matches: 6. In DNA, the CDR3 is TGTGCCAGCCACCGGGGGGGCTTAGATACGCAGTATTTT. It codes for CASHRGGLDTQYF.

This clonotype showed up many times. The rearrangement links TRBV7-9 to TRBJ2-3, with 8 bases lining up with TRBD1. Germline CDR1 reads SEHNR; CDR2 reads FQNEAQ (reference sequence). The V segment lost 5 bases and the J segment 3 bases; nucleotides outside the gene matches: 10. The CDR3 length is 16 residues. CDR3 amino acids: CASSPRTGPRTDTQYF. CDR3 bases: TGTGCCAGCAGCCCCCGGACAGGGCCGAGGACAGATACGCAGTATTTT.

This chain joins TRBV12-5 and TRBJ2-3; maybe TRBD1 (5 bases). CDR1 is LGHNT, CDR2 FRNRAP, per germline. Trimming took 3 bases from V and 2 from J, leaving 12 bases between them. This CDR3 is 15 amino acids long. The CDR3 is CASGFDRFPTDTQYF. As DNA, the CDR3 is TGTGCTAGTGGTTTCGACAGATTCCCCACAGATACGCAGTATTTT. Full variable domain (missing parts from reference TRBV12-5 and TRBJ2-3): DARVTQTPRHKVTEMGQEVTMRCQPILGHNTVFWYRQTMMQGLELLAYFRNRAPLDDSGMPKDRFSAEMPDATLATLKIQPSEPRDSAVYFCASGFDRFPTDTQYFGPGTRLTVL.

This clonotype is medium-sized (0.01 to 0.1%) within its sample. V is TRBV7-9 and J is TRBJ2-7; D unresolved. This CDR3 contains 13 residues. The germline V gene encodes CDR1 SEHNR and CDR2 FQNEAQ (reference sequence). The germline V and J ends were trimmed by 2 bases and 0 bases, with 5 bases remaining between them. CDR3 sequence reads: CASSLRNSYEQYF. The CDR3 DNA sequence: TGTGCCAGCAGCTTAAGAAACTCCTACGAGCAGTACTTC.

This clonotype was found many times. The V and J genes are TRBV7-2 and TRBJ2-7, with a tentative D call TRBD2 (7 bases). The germline CDR1 and CDR2 sequences are SGHTA and FQGNSA. The CDR3 sequence is 13 residues long. The germline V and J ends were trimmed by 5 bases and 7 bases, with 15 bases remaining between them. Written as DNA, the CDR3 is TGTGCCAGCAGCCCGGGGGGCCTCTTTGAGCAGTACTTC. It encodes CASSPGGLFEQYF.

This clonotype was observed at least ten times. The chain has TRBV2 and TRBJ2-3; the D gene could be TRBD1 or TRBD2 (5 bases each). Germline-derived CDR1 and CDR2 are SNHLY and FYNNEI. V dropped 0 bases and J dropped 1 base, with 8 bases sitting between them. The CDR3 has 15 amino acids. Here the CDR3 DNA reads TGTGCCAGCAGTGAAGCCGGGGCGGGCACAGATACGCAGTATTTT. It codes for CASSEAGAGTDTQYF.

This clonotype was seen many times. This sequence joins TRBV6-2 or TRBV6-3 and TRBJ1-5; D is unclear. The germline V gene encodes CDR1 MNHEY and CDR2 SVGEGT. The CDR3 has 16 residues. The V and J ends lost 8 bases and 0 bases respectively, with 17 bases between them. CDR3 in amino acids: CASGVTELNSNQPQHF. The CDR3 nucleotides are TGTGCCAGCGGTGTGACGGAACTAAATAGCAATCAGCCCCAGCATTTT.

This clonotype occurred many times. V usage is TRBV5-1 and J usage is TRBJ2-7; D unclear. This CDR3 comprises 13 residues. Per germline, CDR1 SGHRS and CDR2 YFSETQ. V lost 4 bases, J lost 2 bases, and 10 bases lay in between. In nucleotides, the CDR3 is TGCGCCAGCAGCCCCGACGGAACCTACGAGCAGTACTTC. This codes for CASSPDGTYEQYF.

This clonotype has just a few counts. The J gene is TRBJ2-3, the V gene TRBV18; no clear D. Germline CDR1 and CDR2: KGHSH and LQKENI. The V and J ends lost 2 bases and 0 bases respectively, with 6 bases between them. This CDR3 is built from 14 residues. In DNA, the CDR3 is TGTGCCAGCTCACCAATGTCTAGCACAGATACGCAGTATTTT. Translation: CASSPMSSTDTQYF.

Only a few counts were recorded for this clonotype. The chain uses TRBV30 and TRBJ1-6, with 9 bases that match TRBD1. The junction had 13 bases not matched to a gene; V was cut back by 3 bases and J by 7 bases. There are 17 residues in the CDR3. Germline V gene data show CDR1 as GTSNPN and CDR2 as SVGIG (reference sequence). The chain's CDR3 is CAWRPQGALLGNSPLHF. For the CDR3, the DNA is TGTGCCTGGAGGCCACAGGGGGCGCTTCTTGGGAATTCACCCCTCCACTTT.

This clonotype was found many times. This chain joins TRBV12-3 or TRBV12-4 and TRBJ1-2, with D perhaps TRBD1 (6 bases). This CDR3 is built from 14 residues. V was shortened by 5 bases and J by 4 bases, with 14 bases between the two germline ends. As DNA, the CDR3 is TGTGCCAGCAGTCAAGAAGGGGGTAGCTATGGCTACACCTTC. It is translated as CASSQEGGSYGYTF.

This clonotype showed up many times. V and J are TRBV7-3 and TRBJ2-3, with 13 bases lining up with TRBD2. Germline assignment: CDR1 SGHTA and CDR2 FQGTGA. This CDR3 has 18 residues. V lost 1 base, J lost 2 bases, and 6 bases stayed unmatched. The CDR3 loop is CASSLRRLAGGYTDTQYF. The CDR3 DNA reads TGTGCCAGCAGCTTAAGGAGACTAGCGGGGGGCTACACAGATACGCAGTATTTT.

This clonotype appeared a few times. J is TRBJ2-1 and V is TRBV12-5, with 8 bases fitting TRBD1. Germline lookup yields CDR1 LGHNT and CDR2 FRNRAP. V gave up 5 bases and J gave up 7 bases; unmatched junction bases: 10. The CDR3 contains 15 residues. The CDR3 spells CASGPRDRLLNEQFF. In nucleotides, the CDR3 is TGTGCTAGTGGTCCCCGGGACAGGCTATTGAATGAGCAGTTCTTC.

With regard to this clonotype: A much larger clone lies a single base off, so this may be a read error. A read error is likely, as this CDR3 ends without the conserved phenylalanine or tryptophan. The chain uses TRBV12-3 or TRBV12-4 and TRBJ2-1; TRBD2 matches at 8 bases. J gave up 4 bases and V 4 bases, and 3 bases lay outside the gene matches. This CDR3 spans 14 amino acids. The CDR3 is CASSSRGAYNEQFL. CDR3 nucleotides: TGTGCCAGCAGTTCGCGGGGGGCATACAATGAGCAGTTCCTC.

This clonotype was found a few times. The V gene is TRBV6-5, the J gene TRBJ2-7, with D maybe TRBD2 (5 bases). The CDR3 sequence is 15 residues long. Germline V gives CDR1 MNHEY, CDR2 SVGAGI. V lost 2 bases, J lost 5 bases, and 16 bases lay in between. Written as DNA, the CDR3 is TGTGCCAGCAGTTACCGAGGACTTAGGAGTGACGAGCAGTACTTC. This codes for CASSYRGLRSDEQYF.

The chain links TRBV6-2 or TRBV6-3 to TRBJ1-5; D ambiguous. The germline gives CDR1 MNHEY, CDR2 SVGEGT. V lost 9 bases and J 1 base, leaving 7 bases between the germline ends. The CDR3 is 12 amino acids. CDR3 bases: TGTGCCAGTGGGTACAGCAATCAGCCCCAGCATTTT. It is translated as CASGYSNQPQHF.

This clonotype was counted only a few times. This chain joins TRBV15 and TRBJ2-2; no clear D. V gave up 0 bases and J gave up 0 bases, with 5 bases separating them. Germline V gives CDR1 LNHNV, CDR2 YYDKDF (reference sequence). The CDR3 contains 15 residues. This CDR3 reads CATSRDRTNTGELFF. The CDR3 DNA is TGTGCCACCAGCAGAGACCGAACGAACACCGGGGAGCTGTTTTTT. Based on the CDR3 plus reference TRBV15 and TRBJ2-2, the full variable domain is DAMVIQNPRYQVTQFGKPVTLSCSQTLNHNVMYWYQQKSSQAPKLLFHYYDKDFNNEADTPDNFQSRRPNTSFCFLDIRSPGLGDTAMYLCATSRDRTNTGELFFGEGSRLTVL.

This clonotype was counted many times. V and J are TRBV19 and TRBJ2-3; D possibly matches TRBD1 or TRBD2 (5 bases each). From germline, CDR1 is LNHDA and CDR2 SQIVND (reference sequence). The CDR3 length is 14 residues. The V end lost 3 bases, the J end lost 2 bases, and 9 bases lay between the germline ends. The DNA of the CDR3 is TGTGCCAGTAGTATCTCGGGGCCCACAGATACGCAGTATTTT. It translates to CASSISGPTDTQYF.